These 20 T cell receptor beta chains were all obtained from the same sample, sequenced in a study of blood T cell repertoires in COVID-19. Sequencing was performed with immunoSEQ multiplex PCR; in TCRdb, only in-frame clones are kept and a portion is missing. Of 20,000 to 30,000 clones detected, approximately 90% appear once; the ten largest clones hold around 2.7%. Sequencing was done on a sample of peripheral blood. The origin of the receptors is a human donor in a cohort sampled during active COVID-19.

This clone has only one observation. The V call is TRBV14, the J call TRBJ2-6; weak D call: TRBD1 (6 bases). The CDR3 extends over 15 amino acids. Germline CDR1 reads SGHDN; CDR2 reads FVKESK. V lost 4 bases to trimming and J lost 2 bases, with 9 bases between them. CDR3 residues: CASSLWTAGANVLTF. Here the CDR3 DNA reads TGTGCCAGCAGCCTTTGGACAGCTGGGGCCAACGTCCTGACTTTC.

The V call is TRBV7-3, the J call TRBJ2-5; the D gene is possibly TRBD1 (7 bases). Between the trimmed V and J ends, which lost 1 base and 5 bases, there was a span of 14 bases. The CDR3 sequence is 15 residues long. Germline CDR1 is SGHTA and CDR2 is FQGTGA. The CDR3 loop reads CASSLKGGGDETQYF. In DNA, the CDR3 is TGTGCCAGCAGCTTAAAAGGGGGCGGGGATGAGACCCAGTACTTC.

The J gene is TRBJ2-1, the V gene TRBV7-9; possibly TRBD2 for D (6 bases). The CDR3 loop spans 11 amino acids. The germline CDR1 and CDR2 sequences are SEHNR and FQNEAQ (reference sequence). With 8 bases removed from V and 12 bases from J, the gap between germline ends came to 14 bases. CDR3 sequence: CASLEEGRQFF. Written as DNA, the CDR3 is TGTGCCAGCCTGGAGGAGGGGCGGCAGTTCTTC.

This chain joins TRBV2 and TRBJ1-2; 7 bases are a match to TRBD1. The V gene's germline CDR1 is SNHLY and CDR2 FYNNEI. With 4 bases clipped from V and 5 bases from J, the junction kept 4 bases outside the gene matches. This CDR3 contains 13 residues. In nucleotides, the CDR3 is TGTGCCAGCAGTGTCGGACAGGCGTATGGCTACACCTTC. Residues: CASSVGQAYGYTF.

The rearrangement joins TRBV3-1 (or the pseudogene TRBV3-2) to TRBJ2-7, with 9 nucleotides matching TRBD2. The CDR3 loop spans 14 amino acids. Trimming cost V 4 bases and J 4 bases; bases outside gene matches: 5. Per germline, CDR1 LGHDT and CDR2 YNNKEL (reference sequence). In DNA, the CDR3 is TGTGCCAGCAGCCGGACTAGCGACCGTTACGAGCAGTACTTC. This gives the protein CASSRTSDRYEQYF.

This clone has a single count. CDR3 nucleotides: TGTGCCAGCAGCCAAAACAGGGGGGCACCCCTCCACTTT. It is translated as CASSQNRGAPLHF. The chain recombines TRBV3-1 (or the pseudogene TRBV3-2) with TRBJ1-6; 8 nucleotides line up with TRBD1. The CDR3 spans 13 residues. Germline V CDR1 and CDR2: LGHDT, YNNKEL (reference sequence). The trim removed 2 bases at V and 11 bases at J, leaving 2 bases unmatched.

The V gene is TRBV24-1, the J gene TRBJ2-7; 11 positions agree with TRBD1. V lost 4 bases and J lost 5; bases outside the gene matches: 6. The CDR3 runs 15 residues. Germline values: CDR1 KGHDR, CDR2 SFDVKD. The CDR3 reads CATSDRGQGGNEQYF. Here the CDR3 DNA reads TGTGCCACCAGTGACAGGGGACAGGGGGGGAACGAGCAGTACTTC.

This chain uses TRBV2 with TRBJ1-1; no clear D gene. This CDR3 is built from 11 residues. Germline CDR1 reads SNHLY; CDR2 reads FYNNEI. With 4 bases removed from V and 8 bases from J, the gap between germline ends came to 8 bases. In nucleotides, the CDR3 is TGTGCCAGCAGTGTAATGGCCGAAGCTTTCTTT. Translating gives CASSVMAEAFF. Full variable domain (remainder filled in from reference TRBV2 and TRBJ1-1): EPEVTQTPSHQVTQMGQEVILRCVPISNHLYFYWYRQILGQKVEFLVSFYNNEISEKSEIFDDQFSVERPDGSNFTLKIRSTKLEDSAMYFCASSVMAEAFFGQGTRLTVV.

This clone was observed a single time. The chain employs TRBV5-3 and TRBJ1-1; TRBD1 agrees at 10 bases. TRBV5-3 is assigned to the ORF class and has an uncertain function. Germline trimming cut 3 bases from V and 4 bases from J; bases unmatched to any gene: 6. This CDR3 is 15 amino acids long. The CDR3 DNA follows: TGTGCCAGAAGCTACGGACAGGGGGGGCGCACTGAAGCTTTCTTT. Amino acids: CARSYGQGGRTEAFF.

The V gene is TRBV6-4, the J gene TRBJ1-6; 8 bases map to TRBD1. V lost 4 bases and J lost 8; bases outside the gene matches: 7. The CDR3 covers 15 residues. Germline V CDR1 and CDR2: MRHNA, SNTAGT. CDR3 region: CASSVGTGVDSPLHF. CDR3 DNA: TGTGCCAGCAGTGTGGGGACAGGAGTAGATTCACCCCTCCACTTT.

Only a few counts were recorded for this clone. The chain links TRBV6-6 to TRBJ2-3; 8 nucleotides agree with TRBD2. Germline-derived CDR1 and CDR2 are MNHNY and SVGAGI (reference sequence). The CDR3 is 13 residues long. Germline trimming cut 6 bases from V and 5 bases from J; bases unmatched to any gene: 4. The CDR3 nucleotides read TGTGCCAGCAGCGGGAGGGGCGTAGATACGCAGTATTTT. Translating it yields CASSGRGVDTQYF.

The J gene is TRBJ2-7, the V gene TRBV3-1 (or the pseudogene TRBV3-2); D remains ambiguous. The CDR3 sequence is 14 residues long. In germline, CDR1 is LGHDT, CDR2 YNNKEL (reference sequence). V was cut by 2 bases and J by 4 bases, with 12 bases left in between. CDR3 protein: CASSQTTVSYEQYF. CDR3 sequence (DNA): TGTGCCAGCAGCCAAACCACAGTTTCGTACGAGCAGTACTTC.

The chain employs TRBV6-2 or TRBV6-3 and TRBJ2-2; D perhaps matches TRBD1 (5 bases). Between the trimmed V and J ends, which lost 6 bases and 9 bases, there was a span of 14 bases. Germline CDR1 reads MNHEY; CDR2 reads SVGEGT. The CDR3 sequence is 13 residues long. The CDR3 DNA follows: TGTGCCAGCAGCTCCGGACACTCCCGGGAGCTGTTTTTT. Protein product: CASSSGHSRELFF.

The chain links TRBV2 to TRBJ2-5; 9 nucleotides align to TRBD2. In germline, CDR1 is SNHLY, CDR2 FYNNEI. The CDR3 length is 14 residues. J was trimmed by 5 bases and V by 6 bases; bases with no gene match: 7. The CDR3 here is CASSLGLAVETQYF. DNA of the CDR3: TGTGCCAGCAGCCTGGGACTAGCCGTGGAGACCCAGTACTTC.

The chain uses TRBV7-9 and TRBJ2-3; the D gene is possibly TRBD1 (6 bases). The CDR3 has 16 amino acids. V lost 3 bases and J lost 3, with 16 bases in between. Germline CDR1 is SEHNR and CDR2 is FQNEAQ (reference sequence). As DNA, the CDR3 is TGTGCCAGCAGCTTGACAGGTTGGCGCCTTACAGATACGCAGTATTTT. It codes for CASSLTGWRLTDTQYF.

The genes are TRBV11-2 and TRBJ2-2; tentatively, D is TRBD1 (5 bases). The germline V and J ends were trimmed by 5 bases and 6 bases, with 10 bases remaining between them. The CDR3 consists of 13 residues. Germline CDR1 SGHAT, CDR2 FQNNGV. DNA for the CDR3: TGTGCCAGCAGCCCCCTCAGGGCCGGGGAGCTGTTTTTT. This gives the protein CASSPLRAGELFF.

The chain recombines TRBV28 with TRBJ2-6; D gene ambiguous. The CDR3 has 16 residues. V was trimmed by 4 bases and J by 0 bases, leaving 10 bases between them. Per the germline V gene, CDR1 is MDHEN and CDR2 is SYDVKM. The CDR3 spells CASSSLGFSGANVLTF. The CDR3 DNA reads TGTGCCAGCAGTTCTCTAGGATTCTCTGGGGCCAACGTCCTGACTTTC.

V and J are TRBV18 and TRBJ2-3, with TRBD2 matching 8 bases. Germline V CDR1 and CDR2: KGHSH, LQKENI. V was clipped by 2 bases and J by 4 bases; unmatched bases: 8. The CDR3 spans 16 residues. CDR3 amino acids: CASSPSSGGRSDTQYF. The CDR3 DNA is TGTGCCAGCTCACCATCGAGCGGGGGTAGGTCAGATACGCAGTATTTT.

V and J are TRBV7-9 and TRBJ2-5; 10 positions agree with TRBD2. Germline V gene lookup returns CDR1 SEHNR and CDR2 FQNEAQ (reference sequence). Trimming took 5 bases from V and 4 from J; bases not matched to a gene: 7. The CDR3 consists of 15 residues. CDR3 residues: CASSTSGDGGETQYF. The CDR3 DNA is TGTGCCAGCAGCACTAGCGGGGACGGGGGAGAGACCCAGTACTTC.

V usage is TRBV19 and J usage is TRBJ2-3; TRBD2 matches 11 bases. The CDR3 has 16 residues. Germline V gives CDR1 LNHDA, CDR2 SQIVND (reference sequence). Germline trimming cut 5 bases from V and 0 bases from J; bases unmatched to any gene: 4. CDR3 protein: CASSYGTSGSTDTQYF. CDR3 in DNA: TGTGCCAGTAGTTACGGGACTAGCGGTAGCACAGATACGCAGTATTTT.